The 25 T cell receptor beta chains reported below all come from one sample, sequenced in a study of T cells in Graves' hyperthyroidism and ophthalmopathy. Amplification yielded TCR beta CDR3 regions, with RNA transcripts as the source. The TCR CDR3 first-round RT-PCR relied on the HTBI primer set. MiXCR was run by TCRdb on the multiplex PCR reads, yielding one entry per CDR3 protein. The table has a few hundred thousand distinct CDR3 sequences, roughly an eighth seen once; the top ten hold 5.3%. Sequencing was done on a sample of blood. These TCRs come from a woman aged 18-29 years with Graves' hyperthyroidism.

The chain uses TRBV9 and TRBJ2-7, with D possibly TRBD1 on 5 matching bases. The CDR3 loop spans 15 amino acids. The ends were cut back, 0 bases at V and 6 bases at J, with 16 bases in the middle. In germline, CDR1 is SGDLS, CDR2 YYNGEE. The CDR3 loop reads CASSVAIGGASEQYF. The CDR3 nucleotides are TGTGCCAGCAGCGTAGCGATTGGTGGGGCATCCGAGCAGTACTTC.

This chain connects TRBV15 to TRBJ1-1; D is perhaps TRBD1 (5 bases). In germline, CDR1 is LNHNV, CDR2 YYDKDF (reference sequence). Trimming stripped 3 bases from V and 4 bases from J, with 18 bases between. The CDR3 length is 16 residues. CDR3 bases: TGTGCCACCAGCAGCCTCTTAGGGGCTGGGACCACTGAAGCTTTCTTT. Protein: CATSSLLGAGTTEAFF.

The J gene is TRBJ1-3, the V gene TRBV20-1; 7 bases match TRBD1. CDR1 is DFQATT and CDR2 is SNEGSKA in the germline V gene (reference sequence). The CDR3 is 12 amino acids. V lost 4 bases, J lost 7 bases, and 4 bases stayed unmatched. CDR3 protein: CSAIQGRNTIYF. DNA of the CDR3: TGCAGTGCTATACAGGGGAGGAACACCATATATTTT.

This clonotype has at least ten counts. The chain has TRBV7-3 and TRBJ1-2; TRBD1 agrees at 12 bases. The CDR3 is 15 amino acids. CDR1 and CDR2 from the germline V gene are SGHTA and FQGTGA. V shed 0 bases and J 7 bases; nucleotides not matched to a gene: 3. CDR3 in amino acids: CASSLTGTGGGGYTF. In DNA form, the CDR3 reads TGTGCCAGCAGCTTAACCGGGACAGGGGGCGGTGGCTACACCTTC.

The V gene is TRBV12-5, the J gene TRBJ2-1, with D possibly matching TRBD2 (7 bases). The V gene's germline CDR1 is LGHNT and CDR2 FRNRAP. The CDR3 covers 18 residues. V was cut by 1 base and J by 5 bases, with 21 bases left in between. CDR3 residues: CASGLEQGLRGSNNEQFF. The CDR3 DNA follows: TGTGCTAGTGGTTTGGAACAGGGACTAAGAGGGAGTAACAATGAGCAGTTCTTC.

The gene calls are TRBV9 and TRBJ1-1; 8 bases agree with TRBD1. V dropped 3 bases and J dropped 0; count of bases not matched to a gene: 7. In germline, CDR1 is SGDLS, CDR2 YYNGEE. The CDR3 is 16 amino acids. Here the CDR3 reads CASSESPGQVNTEAFF. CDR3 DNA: TGTGCCAGCAGCGAGAGCCCGGGACAGGTGAACACTGAAGCTTTCTTT.

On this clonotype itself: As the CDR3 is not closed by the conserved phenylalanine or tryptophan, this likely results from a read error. The chain's CDR3 is CASSWDRVTTGELFS. In nucleotides, the CDR3 is TGTGCCAGCAGTTGGGACAGGGTGACCACCGGGGAGCTGTTTTCT. The chain couples TRBV6-5 to TRBJ2-2; the match to TRBD1 covers 9 bases. Trimming removed 4 bases from V and 4 bases from J; junction bases left unmatched: 4. The CDR3 totals 15 residues. Germline V CDR1 and CDR2: MNHEY, SVGAGI.

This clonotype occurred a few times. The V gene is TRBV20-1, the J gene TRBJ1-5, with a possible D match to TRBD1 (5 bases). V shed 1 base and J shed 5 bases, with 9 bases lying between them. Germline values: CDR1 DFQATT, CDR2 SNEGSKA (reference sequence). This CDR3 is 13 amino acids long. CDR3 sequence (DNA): TGCAGTGCTAGAGTAGGCAGGGATCAGCCCCAGCATTTT. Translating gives CSARVGRDQPQHF.

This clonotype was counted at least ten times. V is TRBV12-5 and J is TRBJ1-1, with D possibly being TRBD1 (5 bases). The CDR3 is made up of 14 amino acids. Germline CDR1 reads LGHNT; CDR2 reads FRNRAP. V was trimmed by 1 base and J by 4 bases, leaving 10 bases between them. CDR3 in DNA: TGTGCTAGTGGTTTGGAACTCGGGGGCACTGAAGCTTTCTTT. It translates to CASGLELGGTEAFF.

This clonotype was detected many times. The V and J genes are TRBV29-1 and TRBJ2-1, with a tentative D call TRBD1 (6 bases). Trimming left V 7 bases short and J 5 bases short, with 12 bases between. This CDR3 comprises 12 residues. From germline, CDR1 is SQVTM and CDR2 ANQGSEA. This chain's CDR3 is CSAGQRNNEQFF. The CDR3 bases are TGCAGCGCCGGACAGCGCAACAATGAGCAGTTCTTC.

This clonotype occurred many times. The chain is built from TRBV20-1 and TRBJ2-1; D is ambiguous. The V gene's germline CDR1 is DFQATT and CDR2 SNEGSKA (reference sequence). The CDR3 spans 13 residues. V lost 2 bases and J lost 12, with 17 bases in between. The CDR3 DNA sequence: TGCAGTGCTAGATCCTACCTGACCGACATGCAGTTCTTC. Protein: CSARSYLTDMQFF.

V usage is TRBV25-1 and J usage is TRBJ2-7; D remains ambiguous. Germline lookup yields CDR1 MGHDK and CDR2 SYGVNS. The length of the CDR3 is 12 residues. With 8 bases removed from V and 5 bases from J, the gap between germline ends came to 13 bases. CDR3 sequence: CASAQVSHEQYF. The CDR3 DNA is TGTGCCAGCGCGCAGGTCAGCCACGAGCAGTACTTC.

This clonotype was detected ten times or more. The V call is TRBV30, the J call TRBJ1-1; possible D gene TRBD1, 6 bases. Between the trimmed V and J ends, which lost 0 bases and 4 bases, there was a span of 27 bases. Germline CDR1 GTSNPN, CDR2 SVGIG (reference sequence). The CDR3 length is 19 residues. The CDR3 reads CAWSVGVGGQGALGTEAFF. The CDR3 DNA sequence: TGTGCCTGGAGTGTGGGAGTGGGGGGACAAGGGGCCTTGGGCACTGAAGCTTTCTTT.

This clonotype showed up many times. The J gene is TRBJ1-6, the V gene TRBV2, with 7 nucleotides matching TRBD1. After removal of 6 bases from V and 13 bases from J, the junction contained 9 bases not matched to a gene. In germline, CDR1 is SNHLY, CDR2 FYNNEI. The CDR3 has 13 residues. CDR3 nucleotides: TGTGCCAGCAGGGGGGGACAGTCGGCGCCCCTCCACTTT. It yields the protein CASRGGQSAPLHF.

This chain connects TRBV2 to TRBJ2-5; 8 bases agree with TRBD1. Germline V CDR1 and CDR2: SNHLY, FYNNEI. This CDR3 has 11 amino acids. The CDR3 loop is CAIGQGETQYF. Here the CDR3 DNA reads TGTGCGATCGGACAGGGCGAGACCCAGTACTTC.

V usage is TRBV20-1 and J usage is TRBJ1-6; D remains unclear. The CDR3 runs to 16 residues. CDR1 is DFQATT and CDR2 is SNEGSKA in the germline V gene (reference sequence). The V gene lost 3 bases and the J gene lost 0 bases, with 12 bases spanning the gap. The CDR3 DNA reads TGCAGTGCTAGGGACCTGGCCCTCTCCTATAATTCACCCCTCCACTTT. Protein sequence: CSARDLALSYNSPLHF.

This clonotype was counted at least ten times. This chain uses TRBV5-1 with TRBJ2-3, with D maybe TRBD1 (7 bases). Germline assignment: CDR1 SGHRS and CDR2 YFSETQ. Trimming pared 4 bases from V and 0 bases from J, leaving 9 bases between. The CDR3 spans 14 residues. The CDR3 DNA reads TGCGCCAGCAGCGCGGGACAGAGCACAGATACGCAGTATTTT. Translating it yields CASSAGQSTDTQYF.

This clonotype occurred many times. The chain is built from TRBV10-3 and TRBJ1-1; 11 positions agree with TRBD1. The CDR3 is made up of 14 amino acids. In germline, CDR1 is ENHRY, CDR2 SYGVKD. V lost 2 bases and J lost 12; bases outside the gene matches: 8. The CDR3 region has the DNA TGTGCCATCAGTGAGAACGGACAGGGGGCAACTACTTTCTTT. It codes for CAISENGQGATTFF.

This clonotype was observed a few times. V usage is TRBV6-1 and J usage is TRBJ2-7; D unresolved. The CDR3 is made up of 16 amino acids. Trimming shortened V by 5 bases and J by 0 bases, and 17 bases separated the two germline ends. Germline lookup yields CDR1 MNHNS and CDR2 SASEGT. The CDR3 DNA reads TGTGCCAGCAGTAAATCAGGAAGGTTCCCCTCCTACGAGCAGTACTTC. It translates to CASSKSGRFPSYEQYF.

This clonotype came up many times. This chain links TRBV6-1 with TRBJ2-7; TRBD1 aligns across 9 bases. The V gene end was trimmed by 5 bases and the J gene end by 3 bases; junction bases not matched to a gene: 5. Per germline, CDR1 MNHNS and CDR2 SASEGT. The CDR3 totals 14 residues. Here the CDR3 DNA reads TGTGCCAGCAGTCCCGGGACAGGGATCTACGAGCAGTACTTC. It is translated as CASSPGTGIYEQYF.

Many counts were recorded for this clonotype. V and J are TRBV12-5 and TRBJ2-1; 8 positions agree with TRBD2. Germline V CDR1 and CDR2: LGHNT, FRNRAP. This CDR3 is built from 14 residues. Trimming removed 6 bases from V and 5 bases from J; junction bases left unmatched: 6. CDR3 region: CASGLGLANNEQFF. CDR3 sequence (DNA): TGTGCTAGTGGCCTCGGACTAGCCAACAATGAGCAGTTCTTC.

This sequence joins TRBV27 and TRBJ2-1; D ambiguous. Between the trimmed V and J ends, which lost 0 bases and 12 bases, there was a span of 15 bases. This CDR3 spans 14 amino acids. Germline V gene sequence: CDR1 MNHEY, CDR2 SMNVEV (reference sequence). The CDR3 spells CASSLSAWPNGQFF. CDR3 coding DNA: TGTGCCAGCAGTTTATCGGCGTGGCCGAACGGGCAGTTCTTC.

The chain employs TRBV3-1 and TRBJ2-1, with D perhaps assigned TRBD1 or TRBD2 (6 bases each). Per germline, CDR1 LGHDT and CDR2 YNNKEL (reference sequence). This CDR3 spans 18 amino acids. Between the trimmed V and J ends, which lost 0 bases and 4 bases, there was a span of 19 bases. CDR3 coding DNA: TGTGCCAGCAGCCAAGATCCGTTCCGGGGGCCTCATTACAATGAGCAGTTCTTC. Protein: CASSQDPFRGPHYNEQFF.

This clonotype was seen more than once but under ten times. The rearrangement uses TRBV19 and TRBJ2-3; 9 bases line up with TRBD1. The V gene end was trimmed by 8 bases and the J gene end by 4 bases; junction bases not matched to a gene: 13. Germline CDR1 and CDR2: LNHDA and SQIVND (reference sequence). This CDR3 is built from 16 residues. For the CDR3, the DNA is TGTGCCAGTTCACTAGGGGGGACAGGGAATTCAGATACGCAGTATTTT. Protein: CASSLGGTGNSDTQYF.

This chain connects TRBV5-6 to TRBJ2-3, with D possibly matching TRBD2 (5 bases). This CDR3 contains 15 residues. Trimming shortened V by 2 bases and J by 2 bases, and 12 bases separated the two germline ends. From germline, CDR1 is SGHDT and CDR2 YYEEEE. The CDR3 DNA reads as TGTGCCAGCAGCTTTGGTAGCGACAACACAGATACGCAGTATTTT. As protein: CASSFGSDNTDTQYF.